Listed below are T cell receptor beta chains from one sample, sequenced in a study of T cell responses to AZD1222 COVID-19 vaccine. Measured with immunoSEQ multiplex PCR; TCRdb has only the in-frame clones, and not every one. The table includes about 130,000 clones, 90% detected once. The sequencing here drew on peripheral blood, taken on day 0 of AZD1222 vaccination. The receptors were gathered from an adult in good health. CDR3s include the opening cysteine and the closing phenylalanine or tryptophan. Fields, in order: V gene, CDR3 length, J gene, clone size, D gene, CDR3 protein, CDR3 DNA. D genes are given only for firm matches. A clone size is listed for some rows: how often the clone was seen (once, few, many), or a class if it is expanded.

TRBV4-2	17	TRBJ2-4	.	TRBD1	CASSQDRGDRVRNIQYF	TGTGCCAGCAGCCAAGATAGGGGAGACAGGGTGAGAAACATTCAGTACTTC
TRBV7-2	14	TRBJ1-5	.	.	CASSREGRGKPQHF	TGTGCCAGCAGCCGGGAGGGGCGCGGGAAGCCCCAGCATTTT
TRBV6-2/TRBV6-3	18	TRBJ1-1	.	.	CASSYSARDIFLNTEAFF	TGTGCCAGCAGTTACTCGGCACGGGACATTTTCTTGAACACTGAAGCTTTCTTT
TRBV19	15	TRBJ1-3	.	.	CASITGDSSGNTIYF	TGTGCCAGCATCACAGGAGACAGTTCTGGAAACACCATATATTTT
TRBV7-2	16	TRBJ1-5	.	TRBD1	CASSYGDRGHNQPQHF	TGTGCCAGCAGCTATGGGGACAGGGGGCATAATCAGCCCCAGCATTTT
TRBV4-1	17	TRBJ2-6	.	TRBD2	CASSQGLAGAGANVLTF	TGCGCCAGCAGCCAAGGGTTAGCGGGGGCGGGGGCCAACGTCCTGACTTTC
TRBV5-6	14	TRBJ1-5	.	.	CASSLGTLNQPQHF	TGTGCCAGCAGCCTCGGGACACTCAATCAGCCCCAGCATTTT
TRBV7-9	16	TRBJ2-7	once	TRBD2	CASSLARLAGSYEQYF	TGTGCCAGCAGCTTAGCGCGGCTAGCGGGCTCCTACGAGCAGTACTTC
TRBV18	16	TRBJ1-2	.	TRBD1	CASSPLDRGQPYGYTF	TGTGCCAGCTCACCGTTGGACAGGGGGCAACCCTATGGCTACACCTTC
TRBV7-2	15	TRBJ1-5	.	.	CASSLVSQGNQPQHF	TGTGCCAGCAGCTTAGTGAGTCAGGGCAATCAGCCCCAGCATTTT
TRBV7-2	14	TRBJ1-1	.	.	CASSLVGKPTEAFF	TGTGCCAGCAGCCTCGTAGGCAAACCTACTGAAGCTTTCTTT
TRBV10-1	12	TRBJ2-2	once	TRBD2	CATSGGTGELFF	TGCGCCACAAGCGGGGGAACCGGGGAGCTGTTTTTT
TRBV19	15	TRBJ2-6	.	.	CASSSRGSGANVLTF	TGTGCCAGTAGTAGCAGGGGCTCTGGGGCCAACGTCCTGACTTTC
TRBV19	15	TRBJ1-3	.	.	CATSRGALPGNTIYF	TGTGCCACTTCGAGGGGGGCCCTCCCTGGAAACACCATATATTTT
TRBV5-1	12	TRBJ2-2	.	.	CASSLRPGELFF	TGCGCCAGCAGCTTGAGACCCGGGGAGCTGTTTTTT
TRBV10-3	12	TRBJ1-2	.	.	CANRDLNYGYTF	TGTGCCAACCGGGACCTTAACTATGGCTACACCTTC
TRBV11-2	15	TRBJ1-1	.	.	CASSLDPSGNTEAFF	TGTGCCAGCAGCTTAGATCCCTCAGGGAACACTGAAGCTTTCTTT
TRBV7-2	15	TRBJ1-2	.	.	CASSLVFGGDYGYTF	TGTGCCAGCAGCTTAGTTTTCGGAGGGGACTATGGCTACACCTTC
TRBV10-3	14	TRBJ1-4	.	.	CATHPGETNEKLFF	TGTGCCACCCACCCGGGGGAAACTAATGAAAAACTGTTTTTT
TRBV6-6	12	TRBJ1-1	.	.	CASSYSRGLAFF	TGTGCCAGCAGTTACTCTCGAGGTTTGGCTTTCTTT
TRBV14	16	TRBJ1-2	.	TRBD1	CASSPFGTGSNYGYTF	TGTGCCAGCAGCCCTTTTGGGACAGGCTCTAACTATGGCTACACCTTC
TRBV9	14	TRBJ2-7	.	TRBD1	CASSPTGGGYEQYF	TGTGCCAGCAGTCCTACAGGGGGCGGCTACGAGCAGTACTTC
TRBV18	15	TRBJ2-7	.	.	CASSSSRGLQYEQYF	TGTGCCAGCTCTTCCTCGCGGGGACTTCAGTACGAGCAGTACTTC
TRBV7-9	15	TRBJ1-1	.	.	CASSLGGGSNTEAFF	TGTGCCAGCAGCTTAGGTGGCGGGTCAAACACTGAAGCTTTCTTT
TRBV9	15	TRBJ1-3	.	TRBD1	CASSGTGSAGNTIYF	TGTGCCAGCAGCGGGACAGGGTCCGCTGGAAACACCATATATTTT
TRBV19	13	TRBJ1-3	.	TRBD1	CASSRQGVNTIYF	TGTGCCAGTAGCCGACAGGGAGTCAACACCATATATTTT